The next 3 T cell receptor beta chains were all read from a single sample in a study of CD8 T cells in ankylosing spondylitis. A single record per CDR3 protein comes from TCRdb applying MiXCR to the 5' RACE reads. Altogether under 200,000 distinct CDR3 sequences are present, approximately 12% being singletons, with the ten largest covering 11%. The sample consisted of blood, either unsorted or a sorted T cell fraction (not recorded which). The receptors were sampled from a female donor with ankylosing spondylitis or in good health (not recorded which).

This clonotype was counted many times. This chain uses TRBV29-1 with TRBJ2-3; D gene uncertain. The V gene lost 7 bases and the J gene lost 2 bases, with 13 bases spanning the gap. The CDR3 totals 13 residues. The V gene's germline CDR1 is SQVTM and CDR2 ANQGSEA. CDR3 in DNA: TGCAGCGGCGACTCGCAAAACACAGATACGCAGTATTTT. Translated: CSGDSQNTDTQYF.

The rearrangement joins TRBV7-9 to TRBJ2-2, with TRBD1 matching over 8 bases. In germline, CDR1 is SEHNR, CDR2 FQNEAQ (reference sequence). V shed 6 bases and J 1 base; nucleotides not matched to a gene: 7. This CDR3 spans 16 amino acids. CDR3 residues: CASRASGGKNTGELFF. CDR3 sequence (DNA): TGTGCCAGCAGAGCTTCAGGGGGCAAGAACACCGGGGAGCTGTTTTTT.

This clonotype was seen many times. The genes are TRBV7-3 and TRBJ2-2; TRBD1 agrees at 7 bases. J was trimmed by 7 bases and V by 8 bases; bases with no gene match: 10. The length of the CDR3 is 14 residues. Germline values: CDR1 SGHTA, CDR2 FQGTGA. The CDR3 nucleotides are TGTGCCAGCCGCATCAAGGGGGCTGGCGGGGAGCTGTTTTTT. It translates to CASRIKGAGGELFF.